This T cell receptor (beta chain) was identified in a study of human T cells and chemical hapten exposure. Described time point: patch test 3, about 24 weeks after DPC sensitization. Treatment indicated: therapeutic diphenylcyclopropenone sensitization with weekly scalp DPC. Participating donors were patients with alopecia, aged 18 to 70 years, considered appropriate candidates for DPC. Researchers extracted total RNA from unfractionated whole blood. This clonotype was recorded a few times. The library gave individual cDNA molecules unique molecular identifiers. TCRdb recomputed calls from the RACE reads with MiXCR, one row per CDR3 protein. The sample lists tens of thousands of distinct CDR3 sequences, around 10% seen once, with roughly 1.4% in the top ten. Source: whole blood, taken in connection with sensitization to the hapten diphenylcyclopropenone (DPC). The clonotype comes from a woman in her 50s with alopecia areata. Some clones in this sample may be carry-over from other donors' samples.

CDR3 residues: CSAVVRRRPYNEQFF. CDR3 DNA: TGCAGTGCGGTGGTTCGGCGGCGCCCCTACAATGAGCAGTTCTTC. The V and J genes are TRBV20-1 and TRBJ2-1, with D unresolved. V lost 6 bases, J lost 2 bases, and 17 bases lay in between. CDR3 size: 15 residues. Germline loops: CDR1 DFQATT, CDR2 SNEGSKA (reference sequence).